Reported below is one T cell receptor beta chain. Its antigen is still unknown. An end of the junction does not agree with germline; a read error may underlie this. The CDR3 is made up of 12 amino acids. Germline V gene lookup returns CDR1 SEHNR and CDR2 FQNEAQ (reference sequence). This entry is derived from a study of OX40 agonist ivuxolimab in advanced cancers. The overall study: Those enrolled were approximately 83% male, with a mean age of about 66 years and ages from roughly 20 to 90. Study-wide results and limits: The mean number of expanded clones was higher in CD8+ T cells than in CD4+. Expansion of clones was among the lowest in partial responders at 0.1-3.0 mg/kg.

Using immunoSEQ multiplex PCR, the repertoire was profiled, and TCRdb retains in-frame clones only, with some absent. The data show over 80,000 clones, around 90% seen once. This material consisted of CD4+ or CD8+ T cells sorted from blood, taken in a trial of the OX40 agonist ivuxolimab. V usage is TRBV7-9 and J usage is TRBJ2-7; D not resolved. The TCR comes from an adult with an advanced solid tumor such as melanoma, head and neck, liver or kidney cancer. The CDR3 DNA follows: TGTGCCAGCAGCTTAGAGGGTAGAAGGCTGAACTTC. Protein: CASSLEGRRLNF.